This TCR beta chain stems from a study of T cell responses to AZD1222 COVID-19 vaccine. Some clones are missing from TCRdb's copy, which holds only in-frame ones; the method was immunoSEQ multiplex PCR. The table has about 110,000 clones, about 94% seen once. Concerning this clone itself: What it binds is not known.

General observations from the study: Repertoires were sampled only after the peak T cell response.

The CDR3 extends over 10 amino acids. The V gene lost 6 bases and the J gene lost 8 bases, with 7 bases spanning the gap. Germline-derived CDR1 and CDR2 are SGHDN and FVKESK. V gene TRBV14 combines with J gene TRBJ1-1, with no clear D. Sequencing used peripheral blood, obtained 28 days after the second AZD1222 dose. This TCR derives from an adult who received the AZD1222 COVID-19 vaccine. CDR3: CASSLIEAFF. The DNA of the CDR3 is TGTGCCAGCAGTCTCATCGAAGCTTTCTTT.